The 9 T cell receptor beta chains presented below share a single source sample, sequenced in a study of T-cell memory formation after mild COVID-19 (dated by TCRdb to the early 2020s). Library creation used 5' RACE. The sequencing machine was an Illumina NovaSeq 6000. TCRdb's own reprocessing of the public reads used fastp at Q25 and MiXCR and kept productive beta chains. Each CDR3 protein appears once, grouped with its most common genes and DNA. A total of hundreds of thousands of distinct CDR3 sequences appear in this sample, roughly a sixth of them only once. The ten largest clones take up roughly 7.8% of the sample. Sequencing was carried out using PBMCs or a T cell subset sorted from them (not recorded which). Receptors originate from an adult woman who had mild COVID-19 (a few samples of this study predate the infection). The sample titles of this study are shuffled in the database, so cell type and time point are left out; the donor was told from shared clones.

This clonotype turned up a few times. The chain is built from TRBV5-1 and TRBJ2-1; D is unresolved. The CDR3 is made up of 14 amino acids. Germline V gene data show CDR1 as SGHRS and CDR2 as YFSETQ. With 4 bases removed from V and 0 bases from J, the gap between germline ends came to 8 bases. CDR3 protein: CASSKRSSYNEQFF. For the CDR3, the DNA is TGCGCCAGCAGCAAGAGGAGCTCCTACAATGAGCAGTTCTTC.

This clonotype was observed a handful of times. V usage is TRBV7-9 and J usage is TRBJ2-7, with D perhaps matching TRBD1 or TRBD2 (5 bases each). V lost 5 bases to trimming and J lost 4 bases, with 15 bases between them. CDR3 length equals 14 residues. CDR1 is SEHNR, CDR2 FQNEAQ, per germline (reference sequence). CDR3 loop: CASSHGTHHYEQYF. The CDR3 DNA follows: TGTGCCAGCAGCCACGGGACGCATCATTACGAGCAGTACTTC.

This clonotype was counted between two and nine times. The chain recombines TRBV18 with TRBJ1-4, with D possibly being TRBD1 (5 bases). The V gene lost 6 bases and the J gene lost 3 bases, with 14 bases spanning the gap. Germline V gene lookup returns CDR1 KGHSH and CDR2 LQKENI. The CDR3 runs 15 residues. CDR3 sequence (DNA): TGTGCCAGCTCTCCCACCAGGGAAGCTAATGAAAAACTGTTTTTT. Translation: CASSPTREANEKLFF.

This clonotype was detected a few times. The chain uses TRBV20-1 and TRBJ2-5; D gene uncertain. V gave up 0 bases and J gave up 2 bases, with 7 bases separating them. Germline V gene data show CDR1 as DFQATT and CDR2 as SNEGSKA (reference sequence). The CDR3 length is 13 residues. The DNA of the CDR3 is TGCAGTGCTAGAGACGACCTGCAAGAGACCCAGTACTTC. Amino acid sequence: CSARDDLQETQYF.

Many counts were recorded for this clonotype. The chain joins TRBV27 to TRBJ1-1; D remains unclear. The CDR3 has 14 amino acids. Germline CDR1 is MNHEY and CDR2 is SMNVEV (reference sequence). V was trimmed by 2 bases and J by 3 bases, leaving 10 bases between them. The CDR3 sequence is CASSLVAADTEAFF. The CDR3 region has the DNA TGTGCCAGCAGTTTAGTTGCTGCAGACACTGAAGCTTTCTTT.

The CDR3 DNA follows: TGTGCCAGCAGTTTAAACGGCAGGGTGGTCTACGAGCAGTACTTC. It translates to CASSLNGRVVYEQYF. The V gene is TRBV27, the J gene TRBJ2-7; maybe TRBD1 (5 bases). CDR3 size: 15 residues. Germline-derived CDR1 and CDR2 are MNHEY and SMNVEV (reference sequence). V lost 2 bases to trimming and J lost 3 bases, with 14 bases between them.

In this sample, this clonotype turned up a few times. The chain is built from TRBV7-2 and TRBJ1-2; 8 nucleotides match TRBD1. The germline CDR1 and CDR2 sequences are SGHTA and FQGNSA. This CDR3 region has 14 residues. V lost 3 bases, J lost 4 bases, and 4 bases stayed unmatched. The CDR3 sequence: CASSLPGGFYGYTF. The CDR3 bases are TGTGCCAGCAGCTTGCCAGGGGGCTTCTATGGCTACACCTTC.

This clonotype came up many times. The V and J genes are TRBV5-1 and TRBJ2-3; 10 bases match TRBD2. Germline V CDR1 and CDR2: SGHRS, YFSETQ. The CDR3 contains 16 residues. The J segment lost 2 bases and the V segment lost 0 bases, leaving 3 bases of the junction unmatched. For the CDR3, the DNA is TGCGCCAGCAGCTTGGGGACTAGCGGCTTCACAGATACGCAGTATTTT. It encodes CASSLGTSGFTDTQYF.

In this sample, this clonotype turned up a few times. V is TRBV2 and J is TRBJ1-4; no clear D. The V gene's germline CDR1 is SNHLY and CDR2 FYNNEI. Trimming left V 7 bases short and J 8 bases short, with 8 bases between. The CDR3 runs 11 residues. The DNA of the CDR3 is TGTGCCAGCAAGGAGATGGAAAAACTGTTTTTT. Amino acid sequence: CASKEMEKLFF.